This T cell receptor beta chain is from a study of CD8 T cells in Susac syndrome. Trimming removed 4 bases at V and 3 bases at J, with 13 bases between. CDR1 and CDR2 from the germline V gene are GTSNPN and SVGIG (reference sequence). The CDR3 extends over 13 amino acids. Reverse transcription of roughly 0.5 to 1 ug RNA was performed with random hexamers. TCRdb called the immunoSEQ multiplex PCR reads again in MiXCR, with one record for every CDR3 protein. The repertoire has some 300,000 distinct CDR3 sequences, 85% of them found once; the top ten carry around 0.2%. High-throughput TCR beta sequencing covered peripheral CD8+ and CD4+ T cells.

The source is a human donor with multiple sclerosis. The J gene is TRBJ2-7, the V gene TRBV30; D tentatively fits TRBD1 or TRBD2 (5 bases each). The sample comprised CD8+ T cells from PBMCs. The CDR3 DNA reads TGTGCCTGGACGGTGGGACCGAACTACGAGCAGTACTTC. As protein: CAWTVGPNYEQYF.